This T cell receptor beta chain stems from a study of T-cell reconstitution after alpha-beta-depleted transplantation in children. This clonotype has ten or more counts. V gave up 6 bases and J gave up 13 bases, with 16 bases separating them. This CDR3 is built from 13 residues. The authors prepared the TCRbeta library with unique molecular identifiers. TCRdb re-called the PCR reads with MiXCR, one entry per CDR3 protein. The sample yields 90,000 to 130,000 distinct CDR3 sequences, about a tenth seen once. The V gene is TRBV12-3 or TRBV12-4, the J gene TRBJ2-6; D is unresolved. The sample in question was PBMCs from the stem cell graft donor, obtained from the stem cell graft. This clonotype was obtained from a human donor who donated a stem cell graft to a child with acute lymphoblastic leukemia. CDR3 DNA: TGTGCCAGCAGCCCAGGTGGGCCGGCTGTCCTGACTTTC. Its protein is CASSPGGPAVLTF.